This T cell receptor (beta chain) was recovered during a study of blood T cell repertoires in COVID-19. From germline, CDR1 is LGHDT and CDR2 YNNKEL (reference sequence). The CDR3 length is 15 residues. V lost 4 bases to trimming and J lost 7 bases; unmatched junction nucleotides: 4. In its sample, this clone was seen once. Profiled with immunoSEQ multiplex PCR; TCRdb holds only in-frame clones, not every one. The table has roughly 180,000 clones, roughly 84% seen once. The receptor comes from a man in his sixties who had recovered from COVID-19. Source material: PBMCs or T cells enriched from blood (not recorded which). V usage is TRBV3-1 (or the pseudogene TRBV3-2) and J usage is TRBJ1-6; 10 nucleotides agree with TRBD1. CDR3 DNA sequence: TGTGCCAGCAGCCTCAGACAGGGGGCAAATTCACCCCTCCACTTT. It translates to CASSLRQGANSPLHF.